A few counts support the clone carrying this T cell receptor beta chain. What it recognizes is unknown. The entry originates in a study of post-analysis software for immune sequencing data. Study-wide points: Patients carried 5 or 6 TRBV segments more frequently than controls did, and TRBV5-6, TRBV5-1 and TRBV20-1 were among them.

In germline, CDR1 is LGHNA, CDR2 YNFKEQ. CDR3 length: 15 amino acids. Deletions cut 4 bases from V and 9 bases from J, with 19 bases between. Tagging with unique molecular identifiers was a feature of the TCR beta cDNA libraries. Via MiXCR, TCRdb re-called the PCR reads, giving one row per CDR3 protein. The sample records roughly 200,000 distinct CDR3 sequences, around 29% being singletons. The TCR originated in a girl between 2 and 17 years old with multiple sclerosis. This chain connects TRBV4-2 to TRBJ2-1; D call uncertain. Input material: blood. DNA of the CDR3: TGTGCCAGCAGCCCCGATGCTTACTCGGATACTGAGCAGTTCTTC. Its translation: CASSPDAYSDTEQFF.